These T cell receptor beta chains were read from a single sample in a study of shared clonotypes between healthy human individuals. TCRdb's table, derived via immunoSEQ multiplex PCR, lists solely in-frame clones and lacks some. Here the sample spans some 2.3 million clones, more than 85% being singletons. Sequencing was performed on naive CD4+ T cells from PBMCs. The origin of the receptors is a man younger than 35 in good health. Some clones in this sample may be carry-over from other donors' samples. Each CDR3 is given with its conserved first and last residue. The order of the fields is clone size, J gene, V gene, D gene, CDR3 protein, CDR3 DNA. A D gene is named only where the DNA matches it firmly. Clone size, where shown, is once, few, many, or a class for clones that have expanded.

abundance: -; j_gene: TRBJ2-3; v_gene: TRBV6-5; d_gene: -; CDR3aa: CASSIDGSSTDTQYF; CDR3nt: TGTGCCAGCAGTATAGACGGGAGTAGCACAGATACGCAGTATTTT
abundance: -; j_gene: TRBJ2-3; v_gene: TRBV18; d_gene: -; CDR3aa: CASSPVGVSSTDTQYF; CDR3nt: TGTGCCAGCTCACCAGTAGGCGTGTCTAGCACAGATACGCAGTATTTT
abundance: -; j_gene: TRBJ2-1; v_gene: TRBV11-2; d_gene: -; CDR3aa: CASSYLSRSVEQFF; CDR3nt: TGTGCCAGCAGCTACCTCAGCAGGTCGGTTGAGCAGTTCTTC
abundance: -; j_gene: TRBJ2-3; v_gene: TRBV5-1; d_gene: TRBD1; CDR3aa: CASNRQGGTDTQYF; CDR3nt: TGCGCCAGCAATAGACAGGGCGGCACAGATACGCAGTATTTT
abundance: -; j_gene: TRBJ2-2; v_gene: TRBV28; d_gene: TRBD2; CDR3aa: CASSLGGLAGGPGTGELFF; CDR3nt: TGTGCCAGCAGCTTAGGGGGACTAGCGGGAGGGCCGGGCACCGGGGAGCTGTTTTTT
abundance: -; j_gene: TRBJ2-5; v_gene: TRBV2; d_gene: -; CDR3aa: CASSLDRNQETQYF; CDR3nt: TGTGCCAGCAGTTTGGACAGAAACCAAGAGACCCAGTACTTC
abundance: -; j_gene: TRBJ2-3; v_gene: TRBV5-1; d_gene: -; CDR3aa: CASSLSSVVDTQYF; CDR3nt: TGCGCCAGCAGCTTGTCAAGCGTTGTAGATACGCAGTATTTT
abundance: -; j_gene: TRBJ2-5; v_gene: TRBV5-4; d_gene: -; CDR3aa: CASSFGGGETQYF; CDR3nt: TGTGCCAGCAGCTTCGGAGGGGGGGAGACCCAGTACTTC
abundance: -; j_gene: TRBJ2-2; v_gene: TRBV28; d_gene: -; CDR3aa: CASSLAGAGTGELFF; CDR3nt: TGTGCCAGCAGTTTAGCGGGGGCAGGCACCGGGGAGCTGTTTTTT
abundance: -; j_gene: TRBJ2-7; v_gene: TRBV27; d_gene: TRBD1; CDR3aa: CASRPPGQGSYEQYF; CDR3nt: TGTGCCAGCAGACCTCCGGGACAGGGTTCATACGAGCAGTACTTC
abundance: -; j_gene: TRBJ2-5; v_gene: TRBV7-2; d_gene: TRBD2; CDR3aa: CASSPRGLAGAETQYF; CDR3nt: TGTGCCAGCAGCCCCCGGGGACTAGCGGGTGCGGAGACCCAGTACTTC
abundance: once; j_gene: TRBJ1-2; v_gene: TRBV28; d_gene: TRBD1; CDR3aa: CASSQVDRVDGYTF; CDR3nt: TGTGCCAGCAGTCAAGTCGACAGGGTTGATGGCTACACCTTC
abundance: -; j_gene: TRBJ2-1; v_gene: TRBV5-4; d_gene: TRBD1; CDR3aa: CASSIDRDNEQFF; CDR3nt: TGTGCCAGCAGCATCGACAGGGACAATGAGCAGTTCTTC
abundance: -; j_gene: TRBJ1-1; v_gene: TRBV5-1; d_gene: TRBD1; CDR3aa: CASSLDQGAGTEAFF; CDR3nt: TGCGCCAGCAGCTTGGATCAGGGGGCCGGGACTGAAGCTTTCTTT
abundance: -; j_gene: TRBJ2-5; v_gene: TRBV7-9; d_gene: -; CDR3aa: CASSPNMGGEGETQYF; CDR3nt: TGTGCCAGCAGCCCAAACATGGGAGGAGAGGGGGAGACCCAGTACTTC
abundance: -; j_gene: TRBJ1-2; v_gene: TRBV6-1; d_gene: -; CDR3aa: CASSEQSGTGYTF; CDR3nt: TGTGCCAGCAGTGAGCAGTCAGGGACCGGCTACACCTTC
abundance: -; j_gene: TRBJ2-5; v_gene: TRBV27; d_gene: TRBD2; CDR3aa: CASSSYGRGETQYF; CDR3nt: TGTGCCAGCAGTTCCTACGGGAGGGGGGAGACCCAGTACTTC
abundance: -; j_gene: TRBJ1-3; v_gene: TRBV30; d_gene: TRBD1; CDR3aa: CAWKTGNAGNTIYF; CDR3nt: TGTGCCTGGAAGACAGGGAACGCCGGAAACACCATATATTTT
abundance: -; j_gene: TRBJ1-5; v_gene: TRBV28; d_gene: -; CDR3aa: CASSSPRGGYQPQHF; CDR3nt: TGTGCCAGCAGTTCTCCCCGCGGGGGCTATCAGCCCCAGCATTTT
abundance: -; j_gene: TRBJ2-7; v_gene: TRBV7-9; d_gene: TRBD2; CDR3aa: CASSLGVGLAGNEQYF; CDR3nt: TGTGCCAGCAGCTTAGGGGTCGGACTAGCGGGAAACGAGCAGTACTTC
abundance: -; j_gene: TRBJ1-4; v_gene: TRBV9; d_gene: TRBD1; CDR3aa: CASSPGTGSTNEKLFF; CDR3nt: TGTGCCAGCAGCCCGGGGACAGGGTCAACTAATGAAAAACTGTTTTTT